This entry lists 27 T cell receptor beta chains sequenced from one sample in a study of blood T cell repertoires in COVID-19. Profiling relied on immunoSEQ multiplex PCR, and the TCRdb table lists in-frame clones only, not all of them. The repertoire consists of 350,000 to 450,000 clones, with around nine tenths occurring once and the leading ten covering roughly 1.6%. Sequenced input: peripheral blood. The receptor source for this set is a woman aged 40 to 49 with COVID-19, enrolled during active disease.

The chain employs TRBV27 and TRBJ1-2, with a possible D match to TRBD1 (5 bases). The germline V and J ends were trimmed by 5 bases and 6 bases, with 13 bases remaining between them. Looked up from germline, CDR1 is MNHEY and CDR2 is SMNVEV (reference sequence). This CDR3 is 13 amino acids long. The CDR3 sequence: CASSPGLLNGYTF. As DNA, the CDR3 is TGTGCCAGCAGTCCGGGACTCCTCAATGGCTACACCTTC.

V is TRBV20-1 and J is TRBJ1-2; D remains ambiguous. Germline V gives CDR1 DFQATT, CDR2 SNEGSKA (reference sequence). CDR3 length equals 12 residues. The V and J ends lost 3 bases and 1 base respectively, with 6 bases between them. The CDR3 DNA reads as TGCAGTGCTAGTGTACATAACTATGGCTACACCTTC. Amino acids: CSASVHNYGYTF.

This chain links TRBV5-4 with TRBJ2-3; 8 bases are a match to TRBD1. The V and J ends lost 3 bases and 14 bases, in that order; junction bases with no gene match: 17. The CDR3 is 15 residues long. In germline, CDR1 is SGHNT, CDR2 YYREEE (reference sequence). CDR3 sequence reads: CASSSRPKDRVFWYF. The CDR3 coding sequence is TGTGCCAGCAGCTCCCGCCCTAAGGACAGGGTTTTTTGGTATTTT.

This chain links TRBV19 with TRBJ2-2; 8 bases are a match to TRBD2. Germline V CDR1 and CDR2: LNHDA, SQIVND (reference sequence). Germline trimming cut 6 bases from V and 0 bases from J; bases unmatched to any gene: 6. This CDR3 region has 16 residues. Here the CDR3 reads CASSPRTSSNTGELFF. The CDR3 nucleotides are TGTGCCAGTAGCCCCCGGACTAGCTCGAACACCGGGGAGCTGTTTTTT.

Only a few counts were recorded for this clone. The V gene is TRBV19, the J gene TRBJ2-7; TRBD2 matches 8 bases. J lost 5 bases, V lost 3 bases, and 15 bases had no gene match. The CDR3 contains 17 residues. From germline, CDR1 is LNHDA and CDR2 SQIVND (reference sequence). CDR3 coding DNA: TGTGCCAGTAGTATTATGAGCGGGGGCTATCCAGTACACGAGCAGTACTTC. Protein: CASSIMSGGYPVHEQYF.

The chain has TRBV18 and TRBJ1-1; no reliable D call. The CDR3 extends over 16 amino acids. Trimming left V 1 base short and J 3 bases short, with 15 bases between. The germline gives CDR1 KGHSH, CDR2 LQKENI. The CDR3 here is CASSPRLSGGYTEAFF. The CDR3 coding sequence is TGTGCCAGCTCACCACGATTGTCTGGAGGGTACACTGAAGCTTTCTTT.

The rearrangement links TRBV27 to TRBJ2-1, with TRBD2 matching over 13 bases. Germline CDR1 reads MNHEY; CDR2 reads SMNVEV (reference sequence). The CDR3 is 17 amino acids. The V segment lost 5 bases and the J segment 8 bases; nucleotides outside the gene matches: 12. For the CDR3, the DNA is TGTGCCAGCAGTGTAAAAGAACCGGGACTAGCGGGATATGAGCAGTTCTTC. Encoded protein: CASSVKEPGLAGYEQFF.

The gene calls are TRBV2 and TRBJ2-1, with TRBD2 matching over 10 bases. J lost 6 bases, V lost 3 bases, and 5 bases had no gene match. The germline CDR1 and CDR2 sequences are SNHLY and FYNNEI. The CDR3 extends over 15 amino acids. The CDR3 DNA reads TGTGCCAGCAGTGATAGAAGCGGGAGGGCCAATGAGCAGTTCTTC. Translated: CASSDRSGRANEQFF.

This chain uses TRBV19 with TRBJ2-5; 7 positions agree with TRBD1. The CDR3 covers 14 residues. The germline V gene has CDR1 LNHDA and CDR2 SQIVND (reference sequence). V lost 4 bases to trimming and J lost 2 bases; unmatched junction nucleotides: 4. The CDR3 region is CASSTHRGQETQYF. CDR3 in DNA: TGTGCCAGTAGTACCCACAGGGGACAAGAGACCCAGTACTTC.

The chain recombines TRBV12-3 or TRBV12-4 with TRBJ1-1; D may be TRBD1 (5 bases). V lost 2 bases, J lost 10 bases, and 11 bases lay in between. There are 12 residues in the CDR3. The CDR3 DNA sequence: TGTGCCAGCAGTTTATCTGGCGGGGGAGCTTTCTTT. Protein: CASSLSGGGAFF.

The chain carries TRBV18 and TRBJ2-3; D possibly corresponds to TRBD1 (6 bases). Trimming took 10 bases from V and 2 from J, leaving 22 bases between them. Germline CDR1 and CDR2: KGHSH and LQKENI. CDR3 length equals 16 residues. As DNA, the CDR3 is TGTGCCACCATCGGTGGGTACAGGGATACCACAGATACGCAGTATTTT. Its translation: CATIGGYRDTTDTQYF.

V and J are TRBV27 and TRBJ2-3; tentative D call: TRBD1 (6 bases). Trimming removed 4 bases from V and 0 bases from J, with 11 bases in between. This CDR3 is 15 amino acids long. Germline CDR1 is MNHEY and CDR2 is SMNVEV (reference sequence). Written as DNA, the CDR3 is TGTGCCAGCAGTTATGGGACACCAAGCACAGATACGCAGTATTTT. Its translation: CASSYGTPSTDTQYF.

The chain uses TRBV6-5 and TRBJ1-1, with 9 positions matching TRBD1. V lost 0 bases, J lost 12 bases, and 14 bases stayed unmatched. This CDR3 has 16 residues. The germline V gene encodes CDR1 MNHEY and CDR2 SVGAGI. CDR3 residues: CASSYSAPRSGTGTFF. The CDR3 region has the DNA TGTGCCAGCAGTTACTCCGCACCGAGGTCTGGGACAGGGACTTTCTTT.

The chain carries TRBV4-1 and TRBJ1-1; D gene uncertain. The germline V and J ends were trimmed by 1 base and 6 bases, with 15 bases remaining between them. In germline, CDR1 is MGHRA, CDR2 YSYEKL. The CDR3 contains 15 residues. As DNA, the CDR3 is TGCGCCAGCAGCCAAGGTTCCGGGGTTCAGGCTGAAGCTTTCTTT. This encodes CASSQGSGVQAEAFF.

This chain connects TRBV5-1 to TRBJ2-1, with 11 bases that match TRBD2. This CDR3 has 17 residues. After removal of 2 bases from V and 7 bases from J, the junction contained 11 bases not matched to a gene. Per germline, CDR1 SGHRS and CDR2 YFSETQ. The chain's CDR3 is CASSFGLTSGIRNEQFF. The DNA for the CDR3 is TGCGCCAGCAGCTTCGGCTTGACTAGCGGGATCAGGAATGAGCAGTTCTTC.

A remark on this clone: Since a much larger clone is just one base distant, this may be a read error. The same CDR3 can be traced to other DNA sequences in this sample. The V call is TRBV19, the J call TRBJ1-2; TRBD1 agrees at 9 bases. The CDR3 consists of 13 residues. V lost 2 bases and J lost 6; bases outside the gene matches: 1. Looked up from germline, CDR1 is LNHDA and CDR2 is SQIVND (reference sequence). The CDR3, as DNA: TGTGCCAGTAGTATACGACAGGGGGATGGCTACACCTTC. The encoded protein is CASSIRQGDGYTF.

This clone was picked up a small number of times. V gene TRBV30 combines with J gene TRBJ1-2; no clear D. Germline CDR1 GTSNPN, CDR2 SVGIG (reference sequence). CDR3 size: 13 residues. The ends were cut back, 3 bases at V and 4 bases at J, with 12 bases in the middle. The CDR3, as DNA: TGTGCCTGGAGCGAGGTCCGGGGCTATGGCTACACCTTC. It yields the protein CAWSEVRGYGYTF.

The chain carries TRBV29-1 and TRBJ2-3, with TRBD2 matching over 12 bases. Per germline, CDR1 SQVTM and CDR2 ANQGSEA. V shed 3 bases, J shed 5 bases, and the junction held 9 bases outside the gene matches. This CDR3 is built from 16 residues. The CDR3: CSVDLPSGRALDTQYF. In nucleotides, the CDR3 is TGCAGCGTTGATCTACCTAGCGGGAGGGCCTTAGATACGCAGTATTTT.

The chain couples TRBV6-6 to TRBJ1-1; tentatively, D is TRBD1 (6 bases). Trimming pared 8 bases from V and 10 bases from J, leaving 20 bases between. The CDR3 runs to 13 residues. CDR1 and CDR2 from the germline V gene are MNHNY and SVGAGI (reference sequence). CDR3 in DNA: TGTGCCAGCGACATTTCTTCAGGGGAGGGAGCTTTCTTT. Amino acids: CASDISSGEGAFF.

The V and J genes are TRBV19 and TRBJ1-2, with 10 bases that match TRBD1. Trimming took 5 bases from V and 2 from J; bases not matched to a gene: 8. The CDR3 has 16 amino acids. Germline CDR1 reads LNHDA; CDR2 reads SQIVND (reference sequence). CDR3 in amino acids: CASSHDRDRGNYGYTF. In DNA, the CDR3 is TGTGCCAGTAGTCACGACCGGGACAGGGGAAACTATGGCTACACCTTC.

The chain recombines TRBV5-6 with TRBJ1-1; D is unclear. The germline gives CDR1 SGHDT, CDR2 YYEEEE. The CDR3 has 12 residues. Deletions cut 4 bases from V and 5 bases from J, with 9 bases between. The DNA for the CDR3 is TGTGCCAGCAGCCGCCCAGATACTGAAGCTTTCTTT. It is translated as CASSRPDTEAFF.

The gene calls are TRBV5-4 and TRBJ2-1; TRBD2 agrees at 11 bases. V shed 2 bases, J shed 4 bases, and the junction held 5 bases outside the gene matches. CDR1 is SGHNT, CDR2 YYREEE, per germline (reference sequence). CDR3 length: 16 amino acids. The CDR3 DNA sequence: TGTGCCAGCAGCTTTGATAGCGGGGGGGTTTACAATGAGCAGTTCTTC. Translating it yields CASSFDSGGVYNEQFF.

This chain uses TRBV28 with TRBJ1-1, with a tentative D call TRBD1 (6 bases). The germline gives CDR1 MDHEN, CDR2 SYDVKM. CDR3 size: 14 residues. Between the trimmed V and J ends, which lost 6 bases and 1 base, there was a span of 12 bases. This CDR3 is CASRTGNSNTEAFF. CDR3 nucleotide sequence: TGTGCCAGCAGAACAGGGAATTCGAACACTGAAGCTTTCTTT. Variable domain in full (rest from reference TRBV28 and TRBJ1-1): DVKVTQSSRYLVKRTGEKVFLECVQDMDHENMFWYRQDPGLGLRLIYFSYDVKMKEKGDIPEGYSVSREKKERFSLILESASTNQTSMYLCASRTGNSNTEAFFGQGTRLTVV.

The gene calls are TRBV29-1 and TRBJ1-2; D call uncertain. The germline gives CDR1 SQVTM, CDR2 ANQGSEA. The CDR3 contains 13 residues. V was clipped by 7 bases and J by 6 bases, with 18 bases between them. The CDR3: CSGASGLLDGYTF. The DNA for the CDR3 is TGCAGCGGGGCGTCAGGATTGCTTGATGGCTACACCTTC.

This clone was found once. V usage is TRBV27 and J usage is TRBJ1-1; D is perhaps TRBD1 (5 bases). CDR3 size: 13 residues. Trimming took off 2 bases at V and 3 bases at J, with 7 bases between the two ends. Per the germline V gene, CDR1 is MNHEY and CDR2 is SMNVEV (reference sequence). CDR3 sequence: CASSLAGDTEAFF. CDR3 in DNA: TGTGCCAGCAGTTTAGCGGGGGACACTGAAGCTTTCTTT.

The chain joins TRBV4-2 to TRBJ1-2; TRBD1 matches 8 bases. Germline assignment: CDR1 LGHNA and CDR2 YNFKEQ. J gave up 3 bases and V 0 bases, and 6 bases lay outside the gene matches. CDR3 length: 16 amino acids. The CDR3 region has the DNA TGTGCCAGCAGCCAAGAGCCAGGGGGCGATTACTATGGCTACACCTTC. Its protein product is CASSQEPGGDYYGYTF.

The CDR3 is CASSLLSGRPLEQYF. CDR3 DNA sequence: TGTGCCAGCAGTCTACTAAGTGGGAGGCCGCTCGAGCAGTACTTC. The V and J genes are TRBV27 and TRBJ2-7, with TRBD2 as a possible D gene (6 bases). Germline loops: CDR1 MNHEY, CDR2 SMNVEV (reference sequence). V lost 5 bases and J 6 bases, leaving 20 bases between the germline ends. The CDR3 has 15 residues.